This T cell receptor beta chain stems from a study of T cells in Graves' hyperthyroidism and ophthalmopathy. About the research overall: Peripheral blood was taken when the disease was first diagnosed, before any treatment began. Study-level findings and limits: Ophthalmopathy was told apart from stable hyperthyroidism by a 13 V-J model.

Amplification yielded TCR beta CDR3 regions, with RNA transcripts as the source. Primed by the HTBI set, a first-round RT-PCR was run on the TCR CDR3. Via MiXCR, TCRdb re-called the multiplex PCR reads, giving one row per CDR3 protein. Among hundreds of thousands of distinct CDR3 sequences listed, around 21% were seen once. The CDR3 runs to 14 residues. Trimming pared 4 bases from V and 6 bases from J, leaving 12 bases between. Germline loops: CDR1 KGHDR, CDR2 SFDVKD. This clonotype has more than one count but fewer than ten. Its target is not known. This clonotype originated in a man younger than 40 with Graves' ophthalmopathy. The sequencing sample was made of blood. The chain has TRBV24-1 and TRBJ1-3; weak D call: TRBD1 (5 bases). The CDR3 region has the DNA TGTGCCACCAGTGAACTTGGACATTTAAACACCATATATTTT. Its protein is CATSELGHLNTIYF.